Presented here are 15 T cell receptor beta chains from one specimen sequenced in a study of T cell responses to AZD1222 COVID-19 vaccine. Sequenced by immunoSEQ multiplex PCR; TCRdb stores in-frame clones only, minus some. The repertoire has about 87,000 clones, around 89% of them found once; the top ten carry almost 8.5%. The source material was peripheral blood, sampled on day 0 of AZD1222 vaccination. Source of these receptors: an adult in good health.

The count of this clone is one. V and J are TRBV19 and TRBJ2-7; D is uncertain. The germline V and J ends were trimmed by 3 bases and 2 bases, with 11 bases remaining between them. The CDR3 has 14 amino acids. Looked up from germline, CDR1 is LNHDA and CDR2 is SQIVND (reference sequence). CDR3 DNA sequence: TGTGCCAGTAGTATTCCCTCGGAACCCTACGAGCAGTACTTC. Amino acids: CASSIPSEPYEQYF. Filled out from reference TRBV19 and TRBJ2-7, the complete variable domain reads DGGITQSPKYLFRKEGQNVTLSCEQNLNHDAMYWYRQDPGQGLRLIYYSQIVNDFQKGDIAEGYSVSREKKESFPLTVTSAQKNPTAFYLCASSIPSEPYEQYFGPGTRLTVT.

This rearrangement joins TRBV9 to TRBJ1-1; a possible D gene is TRBD1 (5 bases). The CDR3 extends over 13 amino acids. With 0 bases removed from V and 5 bases from J, the gap between germline ends came to 8 bases. In germline, CDR1 is SGDLS, CDR2 YYNGEE. CDR3 residues: CASSVVWGTEAFF. DNA of the CDR3: TGTGCCAGCAGCGTAGTATGGGGGACTGAAGCTTTCTTT.

The chain joins TRBV27 to TRBJ1-6, with 9 bases aligning to TRBD1. The CDR3 length is 13 residues. J was trimmed by 6 bases and V by 10 bases; bases with no gene match: 4. Germline CDR1 reads MNHEY; CDR2 reads SMNVEV (reference sequence). DNA for the CDR3: TGTGCCACCCGGGACAGGGTTAATTCACCCCTCCACTTT. Its protein product is CATRDRVNSPLHF.

This CDR3 is CASSLGSQNNSPLHF. CDR3 DNA: TGTGCCAGCAGCTTAGGGAGCCAGAATAATTCACCCCTCCACTTT. The chain links TRBV7-2 to TRBJ1-6, with D unclear. The germline CDR1 and CDR2 sequences are SGHTA and FQGNSA. This CDR3 spans 15 amino acids. Trimming removed 1 base from V and 5 bases from J, with 9 bases in between.

The CDR3 DNA sequence: TGTGCCAGCAGCACAATACTAGGGGTCTCTGGAAACACCATATATTTT. The encoded protein is CASSTILGVSGNTIYF. This sequence joins TRBV7-6 and TRBJ1-3; D is perhaps TRBD1 (5 bases). V shed 5 bases and J shed 0 bases, with 14 bases lying between them. There are 16 residues in the CDR3. Per germline, CDR1 SGHVS and CDR2 FNYEAQ.

The chain employs TRBV3-1 (or the pseudogene TRBV3-2) and TRBJ2-1; D is ambiguous. The CDR3 sequence is 15 residues long. From germline, CDR1 is LGHDT and CDR2 YNNKEL (reference sequence). V lost 1 base to trimming and J lost 3 bases, with 10 bases between them. The CDR3 bases are TGTGCCAGCAGCCAAGCTCCAAAGGACTACAATGAGCAGTTCTTC. Its translation is CASSQAPKDYNEQFF.

The genes are TRBV5-1 and TRBJ1-5, with TRBD1 matching 7 bases. Trimming at V came to 4 bases and at J to 5 bases, leaving 3 bases not matched to a gene. CDR1 is SGHRS and CDR2 is YFSETQ in the germline V gene. The CDR3 covers 13 residues. CDR3 amino acids: CASSITGDQPQHF. In DNA, the CDR3 is TGCGCCAGCAGCATAACAGGGGATCAGCCCCAGCATTTT.

The chain couples TRBV5-1 to TRBJ1-1, with 8 bases matching TRBD1. This CDR3 spans 13 amino acids. Trimming at V came to 3 bases and at J to 5 bases, leaving 3 bases not matched to a gene. Looked up from germline, CDR1 is SGHRS and CDR2 is YFSETQ. The DNA of the CDR3 is TGCGCCAGCAGCTACGGACAGGGTACTGAAGCTTTCTTT. This translates into CASSYGQGTEAFF.

The V and J genes are TRBV28 and TRBJ2-3, with 7 bases matching TRBD1. With V trimmed by 2 bases and J by 0 bases, 2 bases remained unmatched. This CDR3 spans 15 amino acids. Germline V gene lookup returns CDR1 MDHEN and CDR2 SYDVKM. CDR3 amino acids: CASSLRDSSTDTQYF. The CDR3 DNA follows: TGTGCCAGCAGTTTAAGGGACAGTAGCACAGATACGCAGTATTTT. Looking up the rest from reference TRBV28 and TRBJ2-3 gives the full variable domain: DVKVTQSSRYLVKRTGEKVFLECVQDMDHENMFWYRQDPGLGLRLIYFSYDVKMKEKGDIPEGYSVSREKKERFSLILESASTNQTSMYLCASSLRDSSTDTQYFGPGTRLTVL.

The V and J genes are TRBV15 and TRBJ1-2; 8 nucleotides match TRBD1. The CDR3 has 15 residues. Germline trimming cut 3 bases from V and 7 bases from J; bases unmatched to any gene: 10. Germline V gene sequence: CDR1 LNHNV, CDR2 YYDKDF (reference sequence). CDR3 DNA sequence: TGTGCCACCAGCAGTCCGCGACAGGGGAGAGGTGGCTACACCTTC. It codes for CATSSPRQGRGGYTF.

This sequence joins TRBV7-3 and TRBJ2-1; a possible D gene is TRBD2 (6 bases). Germline values: CDR1 SGHTA, CDR2 FQGTGA. CDR3 size: 12 residues. Trimming stripped 5 bases from V and 9 bases from J, with 11 bases between. This CDR3 reads CASSPIGGEQFF. In DNA form, the CDR3 reads TGTGCCAGCAGCCCCATCGGGGGTGAGCAGTTCTTC. The full variable domain, in which reference TRBV7-3 and TRBJ2-1 provide the parts outside the CDR3, is GAGVSQTPSNKVTEKGKYVELRCDPISGHTALYWYRQSLGQGPEFLIYFQGTGAADDSGLPNDRFFAVRPEGSVSTLKIQRTERGDSAVYLCASSPIGGEQFFGPGTRLTVL.

The rearrangement joins TRBV6-2 or TRBV6-3 to TRBJ1-3; D uncertain. This CDR3 comprises 12 residues. CDR1 MNHEY and CDR2 SVGEGT come from the germline V gene. Trimming removed 6 bases at V and 4 bases at J, with 7 bases between. This CDR3 is CASSRYGNTIYF. CDR3 DNA sequence: TGTGCCAGCAGCCGATACGGAAACACCATATATTTT.

The chain employs TRBV6-4 and TRBJ2-7; 8 nucleotides line up with TRBD1. CDR3 length: 17 residues. In germline, CDR1 is MRHNA, CDR2 SNTAGT. The junction had 16 bases not matched to a gene; V was cut back by 9 bases and J by 0 bases. In DNA, the CDR3 is TGTGCCAGTACCCGCACCTGGGTGACAGGGGACTCCTACGAGCAGTACTTC. Encoded protein: CASTRTWVTGDSYEQYF.

V and J are TRBV9 and TRBJ1-3, with TRBD1 as a possible D gene (5 bases). Germline CDR1 SGDLS, CDR2 YYNGEE. The CDR3 contains 14 residues. V dropped 7 bases and J dropped 3 bases, with 14 bases sitting between them. CDR3 in amino acids: CASSTGGDGNTIYF. The CDR3 nucleotides read TGTGCCAGCTCAACTGGGGGGGATGGAAACACCATATATTTT.

V gene TRBV11-2 combines with J gene TRBJ1-3, with D possibly being TRBD1 (6 bases). Germline CDR1 SGHAT, CDR2 FQNNGV. The CDR3 spans 14 residues. V was trimmed by 4 bases and J by 1 base, leaving 8 bases between them. CDR3 DNA sequence: TGTGCCAGCAGCTCGGACAGTTCTGGAAACACCATATATTTT. The encoded protein is CASSSDSSGNTIYF.